This TCR beta chain came from a study of CD8 T cells in Susac syndrome. The sequenced target, TCR beta, came from blood CD8+ and CD4+ T cells. The patients serving as multiple sclerosis controls were treatment-naive. They had stable or active relapsing-remitting disease and fulfilled revised McDonald criteria. Random hexamers were used to reverse transcribe about 0.45 to 1 ug of RNA. Across 54 Vbeta and 13 Jbeta, TCR beta CDR3 was amplified with immunoSEQ multiplex PCR. TCRdb recomputed calls from the immunoSEQ multiplex PCR reads with MiXCR, one row per CDR3 protein. Of around 130,000 distinct CDR3 sequences listed, approximately 96% are singletons. The receptor was isolated from a human donor with multiple sclerosis. The sample was CD4+ T cells from PBMCs.

The CDR3 here is CSVDGYNYGYTF. CDR3 in DNA: TGCAGCGTTGATGGATATAACTATGGCTACACCTTC. V is TRBV29-1 and J is TRBJ1-2, with D hard to call. The germline gives CDR1 SQVTM, CDR2 ANQGSEA. The CDR3 is 12 residues long. V lost 3 bases and J 1 base, leaving 6 bases between the germline ends. Using reference TRBV29-1 and TRBJ1-2 for the parts outside the CDR3, the full variable domain is SAVISQKPSRDICQRGTSLTIQCQVDSQVTMMFWYRQQPGQSLTLIATANQGSEATYESGFVIDKFPISRPNLTFSTLTVSNMSPEDSSIYLCSVDGYNYGYTFGSGTRLTVV.